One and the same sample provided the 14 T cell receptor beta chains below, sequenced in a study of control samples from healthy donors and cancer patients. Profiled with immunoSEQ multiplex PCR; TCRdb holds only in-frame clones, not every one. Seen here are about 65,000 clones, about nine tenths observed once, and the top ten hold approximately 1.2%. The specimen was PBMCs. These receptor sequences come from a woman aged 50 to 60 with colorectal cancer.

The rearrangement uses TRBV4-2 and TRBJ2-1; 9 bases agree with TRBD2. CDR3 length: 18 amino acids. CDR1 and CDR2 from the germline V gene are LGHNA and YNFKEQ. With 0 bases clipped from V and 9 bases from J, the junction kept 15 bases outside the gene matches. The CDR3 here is CASSQDYRAGGGRAEQFF. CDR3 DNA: TGTGCCAGCAGCCAAGATTACCGAGCGGGAGGAGGTCGGGCTGAGCAGTTCTTC.

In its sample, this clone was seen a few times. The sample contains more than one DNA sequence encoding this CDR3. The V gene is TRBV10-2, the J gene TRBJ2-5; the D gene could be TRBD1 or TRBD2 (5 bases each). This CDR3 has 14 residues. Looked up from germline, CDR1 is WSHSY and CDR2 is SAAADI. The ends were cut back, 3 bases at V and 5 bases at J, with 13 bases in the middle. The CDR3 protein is CASSETRGRETQYF. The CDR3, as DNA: TGCGCCAGCAGTGAAACGAGGGGTCGGGAGACCCAGTACTTC.

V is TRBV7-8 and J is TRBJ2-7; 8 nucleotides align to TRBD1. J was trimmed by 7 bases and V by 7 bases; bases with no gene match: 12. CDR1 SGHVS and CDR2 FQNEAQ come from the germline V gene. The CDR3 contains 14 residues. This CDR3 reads CASNPGTGILEQYF. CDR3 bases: TGTGCCAGCAACCCCGGGACAGGTATATTAGAGCAGTACTTC.

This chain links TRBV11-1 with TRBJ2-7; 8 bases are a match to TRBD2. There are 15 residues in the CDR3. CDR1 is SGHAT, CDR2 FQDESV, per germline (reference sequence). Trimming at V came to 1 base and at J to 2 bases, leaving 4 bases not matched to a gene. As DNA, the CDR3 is TGTGCCAGCAGCTTAGACGGCGGGAGGACCTACGAGCAGTACTTC. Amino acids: CASSLDGGRTYEQYF.

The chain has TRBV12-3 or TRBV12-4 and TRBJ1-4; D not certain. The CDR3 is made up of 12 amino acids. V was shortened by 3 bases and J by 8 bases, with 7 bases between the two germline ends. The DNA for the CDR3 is TGTGCCAGCAGTTTGGGGTTAGAAAAACTGTTTTTT. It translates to CASSLGLEKLFF.

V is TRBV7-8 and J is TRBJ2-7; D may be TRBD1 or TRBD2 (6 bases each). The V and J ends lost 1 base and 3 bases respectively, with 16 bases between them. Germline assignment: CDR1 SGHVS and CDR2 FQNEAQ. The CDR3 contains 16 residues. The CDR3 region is CASSLVGGGGDYEQYF. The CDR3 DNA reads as TGTGCCAGCAGCTTAGTAGGGGGAGGAGGTGACTACGAGCAGTACTTC.

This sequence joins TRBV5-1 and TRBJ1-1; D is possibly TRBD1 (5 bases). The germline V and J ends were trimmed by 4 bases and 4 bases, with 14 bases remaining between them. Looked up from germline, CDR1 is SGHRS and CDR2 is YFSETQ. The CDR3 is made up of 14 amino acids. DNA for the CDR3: TGCGCCAGCAGCCCTACATGGGGCGGCACTGAAGCTTTCTTT. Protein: CASSPTWGGTEAFF.

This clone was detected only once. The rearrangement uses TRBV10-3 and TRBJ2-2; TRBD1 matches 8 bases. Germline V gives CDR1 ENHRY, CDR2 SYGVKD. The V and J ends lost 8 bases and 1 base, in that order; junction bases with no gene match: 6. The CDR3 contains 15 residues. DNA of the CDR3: TGTGCCATCGGGTCCGGGACAGGGAACACCGGGGAGCTGTTTTTT. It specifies CAIGSGTGNTGELFF.

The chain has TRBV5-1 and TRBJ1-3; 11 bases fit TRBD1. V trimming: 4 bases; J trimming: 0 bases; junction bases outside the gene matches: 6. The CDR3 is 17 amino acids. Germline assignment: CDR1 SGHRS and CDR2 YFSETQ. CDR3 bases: TGCGCCAGCAGCGAGACCGGGACAGGGGGCTCTGGAAACACCATATATTTT. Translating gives CASSETGTGGSGNTIYF.

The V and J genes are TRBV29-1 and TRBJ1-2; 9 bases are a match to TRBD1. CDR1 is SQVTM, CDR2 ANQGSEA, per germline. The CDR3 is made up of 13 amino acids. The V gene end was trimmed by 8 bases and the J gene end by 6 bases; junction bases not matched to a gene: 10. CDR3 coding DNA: TGCAGCTGTGACCCAACAGGGGGCCATGGCTACACCTTC. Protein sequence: CSCDPTGGHGYTF.

The CDR3 DNA sequence: TGTGCCACCCTTGGGCGGAGGAACTATGGCTACACCTTC. It codes for CATLGRRNYGYTF. The chain is built from TRBV7-9 and TRBJ1-2; D remains unclear. V was shortened by 10 bases and J by 2 bases, with 14 bases between the two germline ends. Per the germline V gene, CDR1 is SEHNR and CDR2 is FQNEAQ (reference sequence). The CDR3 spans 13 residues. The complete variable domain, with remaining parts taken from reference TRBV7-9 and TRBJ1-2, reads DTGVSQNPRHKITKRGQNVTFRCDPISEHNRLYWYRQTLGQGPEFLTYFQNEAQLEKSRLLSDRFSAERPKGSFSTLEIQRTEQGDSAMYLCATLGRRNYGYTFGSGTRLTVV.

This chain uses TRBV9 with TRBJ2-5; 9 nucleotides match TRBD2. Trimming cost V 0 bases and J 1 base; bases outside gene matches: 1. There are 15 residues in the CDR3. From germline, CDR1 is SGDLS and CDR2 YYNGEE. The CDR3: CASSVASGIQETQYF. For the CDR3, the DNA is TGTGCCAGCAGCGTAGCTAGCGGGATCCAAGAGACCCAGTACTTC.

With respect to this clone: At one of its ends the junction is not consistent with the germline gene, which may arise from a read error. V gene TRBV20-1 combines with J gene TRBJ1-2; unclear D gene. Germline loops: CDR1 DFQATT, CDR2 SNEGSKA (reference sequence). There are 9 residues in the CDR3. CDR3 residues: CSAGDGYTF. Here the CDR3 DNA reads TGCAGTGCTGGAGATGGCTACACCTTC.

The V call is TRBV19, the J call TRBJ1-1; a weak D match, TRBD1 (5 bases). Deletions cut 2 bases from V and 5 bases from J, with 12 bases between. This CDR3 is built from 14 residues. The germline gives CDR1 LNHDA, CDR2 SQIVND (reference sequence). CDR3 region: CASSITGARTEAFF. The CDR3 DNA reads TGTGCCAGTAGTATAACAGGTGCCAGGACTGAAGCTTTCTTT.